The TCR beta chain under discussion was sequenced for a study of T-cell memory formation after mild COVID-19. TCRdb re-called the 5' RACE reads with MiXCR, one entry per CDR3 protein. Counted here are about 130,000 distinct CDR3 sequences, 25% occurring once; the ten biggest clones make up roughly 25%. This CDR3 has 12 amino acids. Trimming stripped 4 bases from V and 3 bases from J, with 8 bases between. Germline lookup yields CDR1 SGHKS and CDR2 YYEKEE (reference sequence). The TCR comes from an adult woman who had mild COVID-19 (a few samples of this study predate the infection). Cell type and time point are not known. The rearrangement joins TRBV5-5 to TRBJ2-7; D unclear. The sample taken for sequencing was PBMCs or a T cell subset sorted from them (not recorded which). The CDR3 loop reads CASSDGFYEQYF. The CDR3 region has the DNA TGTGCCAGCAGCGACGGATTCTACGAGCAGTACTTC.